The following is a T cell receptor beta chain sequence with its context. TCRdb keeps only in-frame clones here, not all; method: immunoSEQ multiplex PCR. The sample has roughly 40,000 clones, around 96% seen once; the top ten hold around 0.35%. The CDR3 has 16 amino acids. With 0 bases removed from V and 5 bases from J, the gap between germline ends came to 16 bases. The germline gives CDR1 SGDLS, CDR2 YYNGEE. The record originates from a study of technical replicates of blood from several donors. The sequence was collected from a human donor in good health. V is TRBV9 and J is TRBJ2-3; D possibly corresponds to TRBD2 (7 bases). The specimen sequenced was T cells isolated from PBMCs. CDR3 in DNA: TGTGCCAGCAGCGTAGTGGAGAGGGGGGGAGGAGATACGCAGTATTTT. Its translation: CASSVVERGGGDTQYF.